This T cell receptor beta chain was identified during a study of T cell responses to AZD1222 COVID-19 vaccine. Study overall: Second-dose groups at about 4 or about 12 weeks were pooled. Study conclusions and caveats: White British ancestry dominated among donors, who included more females, and clonal diversity was possibly underestimated. Across the whole spike, CD4 TCRs peaked at regions 160-218 and 743-854. Only a handful of AZD1222 recipients, roughly six in all, had baseline seropositivity.

Sequencing was performed with immunoSEQ multiplex PCR; in TCRdb, only in-frame clones are kept and a portion is missing. The sample has 130,000 to 150,000 clones; around 93% are singletons. Notes on this clone: No antigen is known for it.

Trimming pared 4 bases from V and 8 bases from J, leaving 20 bases between. Germline CDR1 MNHEY, CDR2 SMNVEV (reference sequence). This CDR3 spans 15 amino acids. The chain employs TRBV27 and TRBJ1-2; tentative D call: TRBD1 (5 bases). This specimen was peripheral blood, taken on day 0 of AZD1222 vaccination. The sequence derives from an adult in good health. DNA for the CDR3: TGTGCCAGCAGTTCCCAGGGTAGGGTTGGTGAGGGCTACACCTTC. Its translation: CASSSQGRVGEGYTF.